The sequence of this T cell receptor (beta chain) was determined in a study of brain metastases from non-small cell lung cancer (dated by TCRdb to 2018 to 2020). Context from the whole study: The study profiled the immune microenvironment of paired resected primary tumors and brain metastases taken from patients with non-small-cell lung cancer. Overall study results and their limits: Compared with the matched primary tumors, about two thirds of brain metastases appeared to show expanded T-cell clones. Paired brain metastases and primary tumors largely shared TCR repertoires, although T-cell densities in the metastases were sparse. T-cell infiltration was lower in brain metastases than in primary tumors (P < 0.001).

In the case of this clone: What antigen it recognizes has not been identified. Within one base of it there is no much larger clone, and no base qualities were kept.

Counted from cysteine to phenylalanine, this CDR3 has 16 amino acids. Solely the CDR3 DNA is kept, with 48 bases framed from the first base. The trim is 5 bases for V and 4 bases for J, with a gap of 20 bases between the germline ends. The germline V gene specifies SGHTA as CDR1 and FQGNSA as CDR2. Libraries were prepared through the immunoSEQ multiplex PCR assay. T-cell receptor beta chain repertoire sequencing was performed alongside a 770-gene immune expression panel. TCRdb holds this immuneACCESS table with in-frame rearrangements only. Some clones are missing; in checked studies, unresolved V genes explain under half, and the rest has no known cause. This sample gives a few thousand clones in total; about 80% of them show up just once. Of the sample, approximately 10% is held by the ten largest clones. The cohort was made up of a few dozen patients with surgically resected non-small-cell lung cancer, each of whom had both a primary tumor specimen and a brain metastasis specimen. Archival formalin-fixed, paraffin-embedded tissues were used as the tumor specimens.

The sequence joins TRBV7-2 to TRBJ2-5; the D gene remains uncertain. The sequenced material came from tissue from a brain metastasis. This sample's cell subset or site label indicates: resected brain metastasis paired with primary lung tumor. This receptor was identified in a donor older than 35 with non-small cell lung cancer. The CDR3 protein: CASSLGDLLNRETQYF. The nucleotide sequence is given as TGTGCCAGCAGCCTTGGAGACCTACTCAATCGAGAGACCCAGTACTTC.